Each of the 19 T cell receptor beta chains below was sequenced from the same sample in a study of T cells after somatic rescue of genetic block. The protocol was immunoSEQ multiplex PCR, while the TCRdb copy is restricted to in-frame clones and leaves out a portion. The table includes approximately 88,000 clones, 85% to 90% detected once. Sequencing was done on a sample of peripheral blood mononuclear cells (PBMCs). The receptors were gathered from a woman aged 18 to 35.

The V call is TRBV19, the J call TRBJ1-5, with a weak D call TRBD1 (5 bases). This CDR3 spans 16 amino acids. V was cut by 5 bases and J by 2 bases, with 16 bases left in between. Germline-derived CDR1 and CDR2 are LNHDA and SQIVND (reference sequence). CDR3 DNA sequence: TGTGCCAGTAGTGAAATCCTCGGGACCGGCAATCAGCCCCAGCATTTT. It specifies CASSEILGTGNQPQHF.

This chain links TRBV7-3 with TRBJ2-2, with 8 bases identical to TRBD2. The CDR3 loop spans 15 amino acids. V gave up 4 bases and J gave up 9 bases; unmatched junction bases: 10. In germline, CDR1 is SGHTA, CDR2 FQGTGA. The CDR3 protein is CASSSGTSSSRELFF. The CDR3, as DNA: TGTGCCAGCAGCTCGGGGACTAGTTCCTCCAGGGAGCTGTTTTTT.

The genes are TRBV6-5 and TRBJ2-3, with 7 bases matching TRBD2. The CDR3 loop spans 15 amino acids. Germline V gene sequence: CDR1 MNHEY, CDR2 SVGAGI. Trimming cost V 6 bases and J 9 bases; bases outside gene matches: 15. Here the CDR3 reads CASRRESLTRGTQYF. In DNA, the CDR3 is TGTGCCAGCAGGCGGGAGTCACTAACTAGGGGCACGCAGTATTTT.

The V and J genes are TRBV5-1 and TRBJ2-3, with 7 bases identical to TRBD1. This CDR3 has 15 amino acids. V dropped 7 bases and J dropped 4; count of bases not matched to a gene: 12. The germline gives CDR1 SGHRS, CDR2 YFSETQ. The CDR3 reads CASQKEQGRADTQYF. The DNA for the CDR3 is TGCGCCAGCCAAAAGGAACAGGGGCGCGCAGATACGCAGTATTTT.

This CDR3 reads CASSLVGGGELFF. The DNA of the CDR3 is TGTGCCAGCAGTTTGGTAGGGGGCGGGGAGCTGTTTTTT. V gene TRBV27 combines with J gene TRBJ2-2; D perhaps matches TRBD1 (6 bases). The germline V gene has CDR1 MNHEY and CDR2 SMNVEV (reference sequence). The CDR3 totals 13 residues. V was trimmed by 3 bases and J by 7 bases, leaving 9 bases between them.

This chain connects TRBV6-5 to TRBJ2-7; maybe TRBD2 (6 bases). The V end was cut by 2 bases, the J end by 6 bases, with 11 bases between. CDR1 and CDR2 (germline): MNHEY, SVGAGI. This CDR3 comprises 13 residues. In DNA, the CDR3 is TGTGCCAGCAGTTACGGGGGGTACGTCGAGCAGTACTTC. It specifies CASSYGGYVEQYF.

V and J are TRBV11-3 and TRBJ2-7, with 9 bases aligning to TRBD1. Per germline, CDR1 SGHNT and CDR2 YENEEA. The ends lost 5 bases at V and 0 bases at J; junction bases unmatched: 5. The length of the CDR3 is 15 residues. CDR3 in DNA: TGTGCCAGCAGCGAGGGACAGGGCCCCTCCTACGAGCAGTACTTC. Amino acids: CASSEGQGPSYEQYF.

The chain carries TRBV5-1 and TRBJ1-2; D unclear. The CDR3 totals 16 residues. V dropped 1 base and J dropped 4 bases, with 17 bases sitting between them. From germline, CDR1 is SGHRS and CDR2 YFSETQ. The DNA of the CDR3 is TGCGCCAGCAGCTTGACCTCGGATCCCGATCGCTATGGCTACACCTTC. Residues: CASSLTSDPDRYGYTF.

The rearrangement uses TRBV15 and TRBJ2-7, with TRBD2 matching over 9 bases. Germline assignment: CDR1 LNHNV and CDR2 YYDKDF (reference sequence). The CDR3 length is 15 residues. V was pared by 3 bases and J by 3 bases, with 6 bases of the junction left unmatched. CDR3 DNA sequence: TGTGCCACCAGCAGGGCAGCGGGAGGACTCTACGAGCAGTACTTC. Protein product: CATSRAAGGLYEQYF.

Comment on this clone: A junction end diverges from the germline sequence, so it may reflect a read error. The rearrangement joins TRBV2 to TRBJ2-2, with D unclear. From germline, CDR1 is SNHLY and CDR2 FYNNEI. CDR3 length: 12 amino acids. The CDR3 loop reads CASREETGELFF. The DNA for the CDR3 is TGTGCCAGCAGGGAAGAAACCGGGGAGCTGTTTTTT.

V usage is TRBV7-9 and J usage is TRBJ2-7; no definite D call. Germline-derived CDR1 and CDR2 are SEHNR and FQNEAQ (reference sequence). V dropped 1 base and J dropped 2 bases, with 9 bases sitting between them. This CDR3 has 14 amino acids. The CDR3 coding sequence is TGTGCCAGCAGCTTAGGGCAAGAACCCTACGAGCAGTACTTC. It translates to CASSLGQEPYEQYF.

This clone was detected once. The V call is TRBV13, the J call TRBJ1-1; 8 nucleotides agree with TRBD1. The CDR3 spans 15 residues. Trimming cost V 0 bases and J 4 bases; bases outside gene matches: 4. Germline-derived CDR1 and CDR2 are PRHDT and FYEKMQ (reference sequence). CDR3 in amino acids: CASSLGPGGVTEAFF. CDR3 coding DNA: TGTGCCAGCAGCTTAGGCCCAGGGGGCGTCACTGAAGCTTTCTTT.

The J gene is TRBJ2-1, the V gene TRBV6-5; unclear D gene. The CDR3 extends over 13 amino acids. The germline V and J ends were trimmed by 4 bases and 5 bases, with 9 bases remaining between them. Germline CDR1 and CDR2: MNHEY and SVGAGI. The CDR3 coding sequence is TGTGCCAGCAGTTCCTCGGTCAACAATGAGCAGTTCTTC. Translating it yields CASSSSVNNEQFF.

V is TRBV5-1 and J is TRBJ2-7; D is unclear. The CDR3 is 15 amino acids. Germline lookup yields CDR1 SGHRS and CDR2 YFSETQ. V lost 0 bases and J 0 bases, leaving 10 bases between the germline ends. The CDR3 loop reads CASSLEGISSYEQYF. CDR3 coding DNA: TGCGCCAGCAGCTTGGAGGGCATAAGCTCCTACGAGCAGTACTTC.

The chain carries TRBV5-1 and TRBJ2-7; tentatively, D is TRBD1 (7 bases). Germline CDR1 and CDR2: SGHRS and YFSETQ. The V and J ends lost 2 bases and 3 bases respectively, with 15 bases between them. This CDR3 spans 15 amino acids. The DNA for the CDR3 is TGCGCCAGCAGCTTTGCGGGACAGACTTACTACGAGCAGTACTTC. It yields the protein CASSFAGQTYYEQYF.

The genes are TRBV30 and TRBJ2-6; D tentatively fits TRBD1 or TRBD2 (7 bases each). The germline CDR1 and CDR2 sequences are GTSNPN and SVGIG (reference sequence). The CDR3 covers 14 residues. V shed 7 bases and J shed 4 bases, with 14 bases lying between them. The CDR3 sequence: CASSGGVGANVLTF. In nucleotides, the CDR3 is TGTGCCTCCTCAGGGGGGGTCGGGGCCAACGTCCTGACTTTC. Supplemented by reference TRBV30 and TRBJ2-6, the full variable domain reads SQTIHQWPATLVQPVGSPLSLECTVEGTSNPNLYWYRQAAGRGLQLLFYSVGIGQISSEVPQNLSASRPQDRQFILSSKKLLLSDSGFYLCASSGGVGANVLTFGAGSRLTVL.

V and J are TRBV27 and TRBJ1-4, with D tentatively TRBD1 (6 bases). Trimming pared 8 bases from V and 3 bases from J, leaving 7 bases between. The germline gives CDR1 MNHEY, CDR2 SMNVEV (reference sequence). The length of the CDR3 is 12 residues. The CDR3 DNA reads as TGTGCCAGCCGACAGGCTAATGAAAAACTGTTTTTT. This gives the protein CASRQANEKLFF.

The chain has TRBV27 and TRBJ2-7; a possible D gene is TRBD2 (5 bases). CDR3 length: 13 residues. CDR1 is MNHEY, CDR2 SMNVEV, per germline (reference sequence). Trimming removed 5 bases from V and 1 base from J, with 9 bases in between. This CDR3 is CASSRRLSYEQYF. The CDR3 coding sequence is TGTGCCAGCAGTCGGCGACTATCCTACGAGCAGTACTTC.

CDR3 nucleotide sequence: TGTGCCAGCAGCTTAGCACCTCAGGATAATTCACCCCTCCACTTT. Translating gives CASSLAPQDNSPLHF. The chain joins TRBV7-9 to TRBJ1-6; no firm D call. The germline V and J ends were trimmed by 0 bases and 5 bases, with 8 bases remaining between them. Germline CDR1 reads SEHNR; CDR2 reads FQNEAQ (reference sequence). This CDR3 region has 15 residues.